These 29 T cell receptor beta chains were all obtained from the same sample, sequenced in a study of blood T cell repertoires in COVID-19. Sequencing was performed with immunoSEQ multiplex PCR; in TCRdb, only in-frame clones are kept and a portion is missing. The data contain under 250,000 clones, approximately 80% of them seen just once; the ten biggest clones take up around 25%. Sequenced sample: peripheral blood. These receptors were taken from a man aged 40-49 years with acute or convalescent COVID-19.

The J gene is TRBJ1-2, the V gene TRBV5-6, with D perhaps matching TRBD1 (5 bases). The germline V and J ends were trimmed by 4 bases and 4 bases, with 17 bases remaining between them. Germline CDR1 reads SGHDT; CDR2 reads YYEEEE. The CDR3 loop spans 15 amino acids. CDR3 nucleotides: TGTGCCAGCAGCCGGGGAAGCAGGGAGGGCTATGGCTACACCTTC. Translated: CASSRGSREGYGYTF. The complete variable domain, with remaining parts taken from reference TRBV5-6 and TRBJ1-2, reads DAGVTQSPTHLIKTRGQQVTLRCSPKSGHDTVSWYQQALGQGPQFIFQYYEEEERQRGNFPDRFSGHQFPNYSSELNVNALLLGDSALYLCASSRGSREGYGYTFGSGTRLTVV.

This sequence joins TRBV18 and TRBJ2-1; D is possibly TRBD2 (6 bases). CDR1 is KGHSH and CDR2 is LQKENI in the germline V gene. CDR3 length: 15 amino acids. Trimming pared 3 bases from V and 2 bases from J, leaving 11 bases between. CDR3 DNA sequence: TGTGCCAGCTCACCCGGGACTCTAACCTACAATGAGCAGTTCTTC. It specifies CASSPGTLTYNEQFF.

This clone turned up a few times. The V and J genes are TRBV6-5 and TRBJ1-4, with a possible D match to TRBD1 (5 bases). The CDR3 has 15 residues. The germline V gene has CDR1 MNHEY and CDR2 SVGAGI. With 8 bases removed from V and 5 bases from J, the gap between germline ends came to 18 bases. The CDR3 sequence is CASHTAGLGNEKLFF. In nucleotides, the CDR3 is TGTGCCAGCCATACTGCGGGACTTGGAAATGAAAAACTGTTTTTT.

The chain uses TRBV21-1 and TRBJ2-4; the table gives TRBD2 as D, unverified against the DNA. TRBV21-1 is marked as a pseudogene. This CDR3 region has 13 residues. The CDR3 DNA follows: TGTGCCAGCACCCCAACCCGGGTCCCCATTCAGTACTTC. Protein sequence: CASTPTRVPIQYF.

In regard to this clone: One end of the junction does not line up with germline, which may come from a read error. The chain recombines TRBV11-2 with TRBJ1-4; no reliable D call. Germline V gene data show CDR1 as SGHAT and CDR2 as FQNNGV. The CDR3 contains 14 residues. DNA for the CDR3: TGTGCCAGCAGCTTGCAGCGGACTAGTGAAAAACTGTTTTTT. It encodes CASSLQRTSEKLFF.

The chain joins TRBV18 to TRBJ2-5; 9 nucleotides agree with TRBD1. The CDR3 runs to 13 residues. The J segment lost 4 bases and the V segment lost 4 bases, leaving 1 base of the junction unmatched. Per germline, CDR1 KGHSH and CDR2 LQKENI. CDR3 coding DNA: TGTGCCAGCTCACGACAGGGGGGAGAGACCCAGTACTTC. Protein product: CASSRQGGETQYF.

The chain couples TRBV15 to TRBJ1-3; D not resolved. Trimming left V 0 bases short and J 3 bases short, with 15 bases between. CDR1 and CDR2 (germline): LNHNV, YYDKDF (reference sequence). The CDR3 covers 17 residues. The CDR3 coding sequence is TGTGCCACCAGCAGAGATTTTACGGCGGGCGGTGGAAACACCATATATTTT. Residues: CATSRDFTAGGGNTIYF.

This CDR3 reads CASSLTGGVSYGYTF. The CDR3 bases are TGTGCCAGCAGCTTGACAGGGGGCGTTAGCTATGGCTACACCTTC. V and J are TRBV11-2 and TRBJ1-2; TRBD1 aligns across 10 bases. The germline V gene has CDR1 SGHAT and CDR2 FQNNGV. The ends lost 3 bases at V and 4 bases at J; junction bases unmatched: 5. The CDR3 covers 15 residues.

The V call is TRBV6-5, the J call TRBJ1-1; 7 bases are shared with TRBD1. This CDR3 spans 14 amino acids. The germline gives CDR1 MNHEY, CDR2 SVGAGI. Losses at the gene ends were 7 bases for V and 5 bases for J; bases not matched to a gene: 10. The CDR3 protein is CASNLDRARTEAFF. The DNA for the CDR3 is TGTGCCAGCAACCTAGACAGGGCTAGAACTGAAGCTTTCTTT.

The chain employs TRBV7-2 and TRBJ2-3; 10 bases line up with TRBD2. The CDR3 has 14 amino acids. The J segment lost 1 base and the V segment lost 5 bases, leaving 0 bases of the junction unmatched. Germline lookup yields CDR1 SGHTA and CDR2 FQGNSA. The CDR3 loop is CASSTSGGTDTQYF. In DNA, the CDR3 is TGTGCCAGCAGCACTAGCGGGGGCACAGATACGCAGTATTTT.

The rearrangement uses TRBV29-1 and TRBJ2-1, with TRBD1 matching over 7 bases. J was trimmed by 0 bases and V by 8 bases; bases with no gene match: 7. The CDR3 sequence is 14 residues long. CDR1 is SQVTM and CDR2 is ANQGSEA in the germline V gene. Here the CDR3 reads CSSDRMNSYNEQFF. The CDR3, as DNA: TGCAGCTCGGACAGGATGAACTCCTACAATGAGCAGTTCTTC.

The rearrangement links TRBV25-1 to TRBJ2-2; D is uncertain. The CDR3 runs 14 residues. Trimming removed 2 bases at V and 4 bases at J, with 8 bases between. Germline values: CDR1 MGHDK, CDR2 SYGVNS. In nucleotides, the CDR3 is TGTGCCAGCAGTGAACCCTACAGCACCGGGGAGCTGTTTTTT. It codes for CASSEPYSTGELFF.

The V gene is TRBV7-3, the J gene TRBJ2-3, with D perhaps TRBD1 (6 bases). Trimming shortened V by 5 bases and J by 6 bases, and 12 bases separated the two germline ends. The CDR3 has 13 residues. The V gene's germline CDR1 is SGHTA and CDR2 FQGTGA. Here the CDR3 reads CASSPSGVDTQYF. The CDR3 DNA sequence: TGTGCCAGCAGCCCCTCAGGGGTCGATACGCAGTATTTT.

The chain couples TRBV6-5 to TRBJ1-1; 12 bases agree with TRBD1. Germline CDR1 is MNHEY and CDR2 is SVGAGI. The V and J ends lost 7 bases and 4 bases, in that order; junction bases with no gene match: 4. The CDR3 contains 14 residues. CDR3 sequence reads: CASIPGQGATEAFF. The CDR3 DNA reads as TGTGCCAGCATTCCGGGACAGGGGGCCACTGAAGCTTTCTTT.

This clone was found once. The chain uses TRBV5-5 and TRBJ1-2; D possibly corresponds to TRBD1 (6 bases). This CDR3 is 14 amino acids long. The V gene's germline CDR1 is SGHKS and CDR2 YYEKEE (reference sequence). V dropped 2 bases and J dropped 3 bases, with 11 bases sitting between them. CDR3 region: CASSFGGRDYGYTF. The CDR3 region has the DNA TGTGCCAGCAGCTTCGGGGGGCGGGACTATGGCTACACCTTC.

V gene TRBV21-1 combines with J gene TRBJ1-1; the table names TRBD1, a call not compared with the DNA. TRBV21-1 is tagged as a pseudogene. The CDR3 runs to 17 residues. Here the CDR3 DNA reads TGTGCCAGCAGCAAAGATACAGGGGGATTGTTTGACACTGAAGCTTTCTTT. Translating it yields CASSKDTGGLFDTEAFF.

The chain joins TRBV2 to TRBJ2-7, with 10 bases aligning to TRBD1. The CDR3 spans 15 residues. With 5 bases clipped from V and 4 bases from J, the junction kept 8 bases outside the gene matches. Per germline, CDR1 SNHLY and CDR2 FYNNEI. CDR3 DNA: TGTGCCAGCAGTTTCGGGACAGGGGTCGAATACGAGCAGTACTTC. Its protein is CASSFGTGVEYEQYF.

The chain carries TRBV11-2 and TRBJ2-1; 8 bases match TRBD2. This CDR3 region has 15 residues. V trimming: 5 bases; J trimming: 2 bases; junction bases outside the gene matches: 5. Germline V gives CDR1 SGHAT, CDR2 FQNNGV. This chain's CDR3 is CASSPGGATYNEQFF. CDR3 coding DNA: TGTGCCAGCAGCCCGGGAGGGGCCACCTACAATGAGCAGTTCTTC.

The V gene is TRBV4-2, the J gene TRBJ1-2; maybe TRBD1 (5 bases). The germline V gene encodes CDR1 LGHNA and CDR2 YNFKEQ. CDR3 size: 13 residues. Trimming left V 0 bases short and J 8 bases short, with 10 bases between. The CDR3 spells CASSQDGRGGYTF. In nucleotides, the CDR3 is TGTGCCAGCAGCCAAGATGGGAGGGGCGGCTACACCTTC.

The chain has TRBV7-2 and TRBJ2-1; D not certain. Germline CDR1 is SGHTA and CDR2 is FQGNSA. The CDR3 has 15 residues. V shed 3 bases and J shed 0 bases, with 9 bases lying between them. CDR3: CASSLRRSSYNEQFF. The DNA for the CDR3 is TGTGCCAGCAGCTTGCGGCGTAGCTCCTACAATGAGCAGTTCTTC.

This rearrangement joins TRBV6-2 or TRBV6-3 to TRBJ1-1; a weak D match, TRBD1 (5 bases). Germline V gene sequence: CDR1 MNHEY, CDR2 SVGEGT. This CDR3 comprises 13 residues. With 4 bases removed from V and 4 bases from J, the gap between germline ends came to 10 bases. The CDR3 region is CASSLGPVTEAFF. In DNA, the CDR3 is TGTGCCAGCAGTTTGGGGCCGGTCACTGAAGCTTTCTTT.

The rearrangement uses TRBV7-3 and TRBJ2-5, with TRBD2 identical over 12 bases. Germline V gene data show CDR1 as SGHTA and CDR2 as FQGTGA. The CDR3 extends over 15 amino acids. Germline trimming cut 5 bases from V and 5 bases from J; bases unmatched to any gene: 6. The CDR3 DNA follows: TGTGCCAGCAGCCCCCTAGGACTAGCGGGGGAGACCCAGTACTTC. Translating it yields CASSPLGLAGETQYF.

The rearrangement links TRBV2 to TRBJ1-6; TRBD1 is a possible D gene (5 bases). This CDR3 region has 13 residues. CDR1 is SNHLY, CDR2 FYNNEI, per germline. V dropped 7 bases and J dropped 7 bases, with 11 bases sitting between them. CDR3 coding DNA: TGTGCCAGCAAGACAGCTCAAAATTCACCCCTCCACTTT. This sequence encodes CASKTAQNSPLHF.

The rearrangement joins TRBV28 to TRBJ1-4; tentative D call: TRBD1 (5 bases). CDR3 size: 13 residues. V was shortened by 8 bases and J by 0 bases, with 7 bases between the two germline ends. Per the germline V gene, CDR1 is MDHEN and CDR2 is SYDVKM. The CDR3 sequence is CASRTSTNEKLFF. DNA of the CDR3: TGTGCCAGCCGGACATCAACTAATGAAAAACTGTTTTTT.

The chain combines TRBV4-3 with TRBJ2-1, with unresolved D. V lost 1 base, J lost 1 base, and 8 bases lay in between. This CDR3 comprises 15 residues. The germline V gene encodes CDR1 LGHNA and CDR2 YSLEER. CDR3 DNA sequence: TGCGCCAGCAGCCAAGTCCTAGATTCCTACAATGAGCAGTTCTTC. Its protein is CASSQVLDSYNEQFF.

The chain uses TRBV19 and TRBJ2-1, with D tentatively TRBD2 (7 bases). V was trimmed by 5 bases and J by 7 bases, leaving 15 bases between them. This CDR3 spans 14 amino acids. Germline CDR1 LNHDA, CDR2 SQIVND (reference sequence). As DNA, the CDR3 is TGTGCCAGTAGTGGGGGCGCCGGGAGGAATGAGCAGTTCTTC. This codes for CASSGGAGRNEQFF.

The CDR3 DNA sequence: TGTGCCAGTAGTGAAGGGGTTGGGGCCAACGTCCTGACTTTC. It specifies CASSEGVGANVLTF. This chain joins TRBV19 and TRBJ2-6; tentative D call: TRBD1 (5 bases). Trimming stripped 5 bases from V and 3 bases from J, with 8 bases between. CDR3 length equals 14 residues. The germline gives CDR1 LNHDA, CDR2 SQIVND (reference sequence). The complete variable domain, with remaining parts taken from reference TRBV19 and TRBJ2-6, reads DGGITQSPKYLFRKEGQNVTLSCEQNLNHDAMYWYRQDPGQGLRLIYYSQIVNDFQKGDIAEGYSVSREKKESFPLTVTSAQKNPTAFYLCASSEGVGANVLTFGAGSRLTVL.

The chain couples TRBV6-5 to TRBJ2-7; D gene unclear. Germline CDR1 reads MNHEY; CDR2 reads SVGAGI. Trimming pared 6 bases from V and 4 bases from J, leaving 10 bases between. The length of the CDR3 is 12 residues. The chain's CDR3 is CASRVRDYEQYF. Written as DNA, the CDR3 is TGTGCCAGCAGGGTAAGAGATTACGAGCAGTACTTC.

The genes are TRBV11-1 and TRBJ1-2, with D possibly matching TRBD1 (6 bases). Trimming shortened V by 3 bases and J by 4 bases, and 15 bases separated the two germline ends. Per the germline V gene, CDR1 is SGHAT and CDR2 is FQDESV (reference sequence). The CDR3 is 15 residues long. CDR3 DNA sequence: TGTGCCAGCAGCTTGAATCACGGACAGTCCTATGGCTACACCTTC. Translation gives CASSLNHGQSYGYTF.